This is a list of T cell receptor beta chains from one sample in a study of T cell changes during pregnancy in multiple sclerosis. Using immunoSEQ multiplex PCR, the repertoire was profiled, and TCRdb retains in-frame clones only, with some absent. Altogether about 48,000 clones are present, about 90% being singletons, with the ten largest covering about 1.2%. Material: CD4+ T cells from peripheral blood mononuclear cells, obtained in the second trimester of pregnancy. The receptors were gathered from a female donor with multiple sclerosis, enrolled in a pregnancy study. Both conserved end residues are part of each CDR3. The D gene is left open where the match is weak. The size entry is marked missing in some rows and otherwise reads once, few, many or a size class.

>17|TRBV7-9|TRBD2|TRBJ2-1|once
CASSLGWTSGKGDEQFF
TGTGCCAGCAGCTTAGGTTGGACTAGCGGGAAGGGCGATGAGCAGTTCTTC
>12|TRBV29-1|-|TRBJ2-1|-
CSVDAVYNEQFF
TGCAGCGTTGACGCGGTCTACAATGAGCAGTTCTTC
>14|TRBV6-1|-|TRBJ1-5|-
CASSERASFRAQHF
TGTGCCAGCAGTGAACGGGCAAGTTTCAGGGCCCAGCATTTT
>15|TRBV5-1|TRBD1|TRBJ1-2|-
CASSLEGARPYGYTF
TGCGCCAGCAGCTTGGAGGGGGCGCGGCCCTATGGCTACACCTTC
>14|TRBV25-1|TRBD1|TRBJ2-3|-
CASSERTGDNTQYF
TGTGCCAGCAGTGAAAGGACAGGGGACAATACGCAGTATTTT
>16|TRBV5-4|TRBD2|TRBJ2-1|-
CASSSLGGSSYNEQFF
TGTGCCAGCAGCTCATTGGGGGGGAGCTCCTACAATGAGCAGTTCTTC
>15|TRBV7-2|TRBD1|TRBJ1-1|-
CASVNGRGENTEAFF
TGTGCCAGCGTCAACGGCAGGGGGGAGAACACTGAAGCTTTCTTT
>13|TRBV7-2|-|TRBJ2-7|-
CASSAGRGYEQYF
TGTGCCAGCAGCGCAGGACGGGGCTACGAGCAGTACTTC
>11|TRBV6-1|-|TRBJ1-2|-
CASTGLFGYTF
TGTGCCAGCACCGGACTCTTTGGCTACACCTTC
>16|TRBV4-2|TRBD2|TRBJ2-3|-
CASSQNRDYPTDTQYF
TGTGCCAGCAGCCAGAACCGGGACTACCCCACAGATACGCAGTATTTT
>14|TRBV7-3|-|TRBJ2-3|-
CASSLRGGADTQYF
TGTGCCAGCAGCCTACGCGGTGGGGCGGATACGCAGTATTTT
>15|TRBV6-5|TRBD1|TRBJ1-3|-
CASSPRGQMGNTIYF
TGTGCCAGCAGTCCCAGGGGGCAGATGGGAAACACCATATATTTT